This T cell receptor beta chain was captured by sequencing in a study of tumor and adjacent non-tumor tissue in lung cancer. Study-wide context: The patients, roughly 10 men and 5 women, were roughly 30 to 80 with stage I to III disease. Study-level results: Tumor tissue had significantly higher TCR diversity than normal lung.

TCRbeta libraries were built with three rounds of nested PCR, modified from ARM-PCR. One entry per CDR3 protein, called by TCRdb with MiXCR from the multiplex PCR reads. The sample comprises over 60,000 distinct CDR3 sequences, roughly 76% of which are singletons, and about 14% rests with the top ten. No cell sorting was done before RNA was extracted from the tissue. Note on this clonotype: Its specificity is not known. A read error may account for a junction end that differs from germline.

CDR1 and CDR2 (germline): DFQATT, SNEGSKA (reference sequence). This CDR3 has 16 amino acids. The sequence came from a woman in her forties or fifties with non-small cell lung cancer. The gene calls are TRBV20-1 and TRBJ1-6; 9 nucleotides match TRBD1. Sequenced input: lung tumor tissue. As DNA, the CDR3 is TGCAGGGCTAGAGATGACAGGGGGTCATATAATACACCCCTCCACTTT. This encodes CRARDDRGSYNTPLHF.